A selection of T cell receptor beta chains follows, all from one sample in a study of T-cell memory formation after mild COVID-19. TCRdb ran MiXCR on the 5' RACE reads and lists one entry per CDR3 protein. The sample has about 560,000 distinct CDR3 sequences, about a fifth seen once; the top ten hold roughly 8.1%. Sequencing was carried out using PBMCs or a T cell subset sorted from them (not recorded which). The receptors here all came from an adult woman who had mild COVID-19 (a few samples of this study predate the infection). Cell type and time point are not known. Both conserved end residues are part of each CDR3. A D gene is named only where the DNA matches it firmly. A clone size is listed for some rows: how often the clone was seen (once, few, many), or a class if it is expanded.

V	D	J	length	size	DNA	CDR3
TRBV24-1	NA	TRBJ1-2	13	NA	TGTGCCACCAGTTCACATAGGGGTAATGGCTACACCTTC	CATSSHRGNGYTF
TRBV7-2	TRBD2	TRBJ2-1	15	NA	TGTGCCAGCAGCCCTAGGGCGGGAGGGGGAAATGAGCAGTTCTTC	CASSPRAGGGNEQFF
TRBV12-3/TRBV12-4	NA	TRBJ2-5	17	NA	TGTGCCAGCAGTTTATACTCGACAGAGGAAACCAAGAGAACCCAGTACTTC	CASSLYSTEETKRTQYF
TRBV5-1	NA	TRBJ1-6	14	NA	TGCGCCAGCAGCTTGGGGGGAAATAATTCACCCCTCCACTTT	CASSLGGNNSPLHF
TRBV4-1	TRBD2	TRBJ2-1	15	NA	TGCGCCAGCAGCATTTTAGCGGGGGAGGGCCATGAGCAGTTCTTC	CASSILAGEGHEQFF
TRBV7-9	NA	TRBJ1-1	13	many	TGTGCCAGCAGCTTGGAAGGGGGCACTGAAGCTTTCTTT	CASSLEGGTEAFF
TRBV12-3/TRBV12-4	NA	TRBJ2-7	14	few	TGTGCCAGCAGTTTAAGCCCGCAGGGGAACGAGCAGTACTTC	CASSLSPQGNEQYF
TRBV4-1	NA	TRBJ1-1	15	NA	TGCGCCAGCAGCCTGGTCCGACTCAGGAACACTGAAGCTTTCTTT	CASSLVRLRNTEAFF
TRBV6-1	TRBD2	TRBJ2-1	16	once	TGTGCCAGCAGTGAAGCGTGGGGGGGATCCTACAATGAGCAGTTCTTC	CASSEAWGGSYNEQFF
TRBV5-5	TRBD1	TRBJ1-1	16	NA	TGTGCCAGCAGCCCCGGCGGGGACAGGCGCCACACTGAAGCTTTCTTT	CASSPGGDRRHTEAFF
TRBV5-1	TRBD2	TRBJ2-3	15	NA	TGCGCCAGCAGAGGACTAGCGGCCAACACAGATACGCAGTATTTT	CASRGLAANTDTQYF
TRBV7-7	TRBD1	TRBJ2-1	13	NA	TGTGCTAGCAGCTCGGTAGGACAGGGGAAACAGTTCTTC	CASSSVGQGKQFF
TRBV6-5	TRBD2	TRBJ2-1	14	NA	TGTGCCAGCAGCGTAGCGGGGGGGCCGGATGAGCAGTTCTTC	CASSVAGGPDEQFF
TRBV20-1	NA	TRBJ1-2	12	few	TGCAGTGCCGGGCGGGGAATTGGTGGCTACACCTTC	CSAGRGIGGYTF
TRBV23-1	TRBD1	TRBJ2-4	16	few	TGCGCCAGCAGTCAAAGGACAGGGGAGAGGAGCGTCATTCAGTACTTC	CASSQRTGERSVIQYF
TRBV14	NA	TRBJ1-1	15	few	TGTGCCAGCAGCCAAGTGGGGAAATCGAACACTGAAGCTTTCTTT	CASSQVGKSNTEAFF
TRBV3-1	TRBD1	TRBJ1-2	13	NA	TGTGCCAGCAGCCCCGGGACAGCTGGGGGCTACACCTTC	CASSPGTAGGYTF
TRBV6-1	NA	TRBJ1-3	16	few	TGTGCCAGCAGTGAACTAAGTGATAGCTCTGGAAACACCATATATTTT	CASSELSDSSGNTIYF
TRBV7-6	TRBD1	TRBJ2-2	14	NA	TGTGCCAGCAGCCCGCGACAGGGGTACGGGGAGCTGTTTTTT	CASSPRQGYGELFF
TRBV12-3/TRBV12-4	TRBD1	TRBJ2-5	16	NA	TGTGCCAGCAGTCCGGGGACAGCCCATCACCGGAAGACCCAGTACTTC	CASSPGTAHHRKTQYF
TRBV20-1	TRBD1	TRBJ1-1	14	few	TGCAGTGCTAGCCTCCCAGGGGGCGCCTCGGGTCAGTTCTTT	CSASLPGGASGQFF
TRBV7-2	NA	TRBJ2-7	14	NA	TGTGCCAGCAGCCCCTCATTAACGAGTATCGTGCAGTACTTC	CASSPSLTSIVQYF
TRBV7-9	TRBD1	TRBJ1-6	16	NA	TGTGCCAGCAGCTTAGATACCGGGACAGGGGGATCACCCCTCCACTTT	CASSLDTGTGGSPLHF
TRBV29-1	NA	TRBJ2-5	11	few	TGCAGCGTTGCCCTATCGGAGACCCAGTACTTC	CSVALSETQYF
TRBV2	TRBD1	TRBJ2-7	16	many	TGTGCCAGCAGGGACCCGGGACAGGGGTTTTCCTACGAGCAGTACTTC	CASRDPGQGFSYEQYF
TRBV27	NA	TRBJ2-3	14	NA	TGTGCCAGCAGTTTAATGGGATACACAGATACGCAGTATTTT	CASSLMGYTDTQYF
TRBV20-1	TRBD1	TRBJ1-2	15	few	TGCAGTGCTACAACTCCGGGACAGGGTATATATGGCTACACCTTC	CSATTPGQGIYGYTF
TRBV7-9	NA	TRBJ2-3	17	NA	TGTGCCAGCAGCTTAATTAAGGGGGGCGCCGGCACAGATACGCAGTATTTT	CASSLIKGGAGTDTQYF
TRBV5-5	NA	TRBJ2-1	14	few	TGTGCCAGCAGCTTCGGGGGGCCTAGCAATGAGCAGTTCTTC	CASSFGGPSNEQFF
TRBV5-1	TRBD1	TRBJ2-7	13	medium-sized	TGTGCCAGCAGCTCCGGACAGGGCTACGAGCAGTACTTC	CASSSGQGYEQYF
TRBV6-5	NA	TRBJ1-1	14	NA	TGTGCCAGCAGTGCCCTAAGGGGGAACACTGAAGCTTTCTTT	CASSALRGNTEAFF
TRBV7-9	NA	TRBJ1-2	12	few	TGTGCCAGCAGCTTCGCGATAGGGGGCTACACCTTC	CASSFAIGGYTF
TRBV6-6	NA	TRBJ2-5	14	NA	TGTGCCAGCAGTCCAGGGTTGTACCAAGAGACCCAGTACTTC	CASSPGLYQETQYF
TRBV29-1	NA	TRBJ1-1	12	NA	TGCAGCGTTGGCCGGGGCTGGGGTGAAGCTTTCTTT	CSVGRGWGEAFF
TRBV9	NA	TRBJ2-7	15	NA	TGTGCCAGCAGCGTAGAAGTTGGGACTGCATACGAGCAGTACTTC	CASSVEVGTAYEQYF
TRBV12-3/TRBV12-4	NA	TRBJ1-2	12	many	TGTGCCAGCAGTCTCCTAGGGTATGGCTACACCTTC	CASSLLGYGYTF
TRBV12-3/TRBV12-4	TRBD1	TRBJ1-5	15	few	TGTGCCAGCAGAGTTCAGGACAGGGTTAATCAGCCCCAGCATTTT	CASRVQDRVNQPQHF
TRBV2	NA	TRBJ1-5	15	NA	TGTGCCAGCAGCCACCCCGTCAGTGTTAATCAGCCCCAGCATTTT	CASSHPVSVNQPQHF
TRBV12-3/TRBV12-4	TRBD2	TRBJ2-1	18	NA	TGTGCCAGCAGTTTTAGGGCCCGACTAGCGGGAGGGCCGGATGAGCAGTTCTTC	CASSFRARLAGGPDEQFF
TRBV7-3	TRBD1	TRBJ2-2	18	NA	TGTGCCAGCAGCTTAAGTCCGGGACAGGGGGCAGGGACCGGGGAGCTGTTTTTT	CASSLSPGQGAGTGELFF
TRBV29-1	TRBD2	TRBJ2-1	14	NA	TGCAGCGTCGACGGGAGGGGCTCCTACAATGAGCAGTTCTTC	CSVDGRGSYNEQFF
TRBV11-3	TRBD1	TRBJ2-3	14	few	TGTGCCAGCAGCGATACAGGGGGCGCAGATACGCAGTATTTT	CASSDTGGADTQYF
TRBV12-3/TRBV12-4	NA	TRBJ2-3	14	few	TGTGCCAGCAGTTTACCTCATCGGACAGATACGCAGTATTTT	CASSLPHRTDTQYF
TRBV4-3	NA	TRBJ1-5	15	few	TGCGCCAGCAGCCAAGTGGCAGGGTTGGCTCAGCCCCAGCATTTT	CASSQVAGLAQPQHF
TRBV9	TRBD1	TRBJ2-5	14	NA	TGTGCCAGCAGCGAGGGACAGCCCGGCGGGACCCAGTACTTC	CASSEGQPGGTQYF
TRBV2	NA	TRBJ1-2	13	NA	TGTGCCAGCAGTGAGAAGGGGGTACATGGCTACACCTTC	CASSEKGVHGYTF
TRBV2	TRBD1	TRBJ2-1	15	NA	TGTGCCAGCAGGCCGGACAGGAGCTCCTACAATGAGCAGTTCTTC	CASRPDRSSYNEQFF
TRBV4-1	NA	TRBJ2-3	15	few	TGCGCCAGCAGCCAAGATCCCGGGGTGTCAGATACGCAGTATTTT	CASSQDPGVSDTQYF
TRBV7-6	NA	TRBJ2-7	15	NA	TGTGCCAGCAGCCTCCCGGGGGGACATTCTAGCGAGCAGTACTTC	CASSLPGGHSSEQYF